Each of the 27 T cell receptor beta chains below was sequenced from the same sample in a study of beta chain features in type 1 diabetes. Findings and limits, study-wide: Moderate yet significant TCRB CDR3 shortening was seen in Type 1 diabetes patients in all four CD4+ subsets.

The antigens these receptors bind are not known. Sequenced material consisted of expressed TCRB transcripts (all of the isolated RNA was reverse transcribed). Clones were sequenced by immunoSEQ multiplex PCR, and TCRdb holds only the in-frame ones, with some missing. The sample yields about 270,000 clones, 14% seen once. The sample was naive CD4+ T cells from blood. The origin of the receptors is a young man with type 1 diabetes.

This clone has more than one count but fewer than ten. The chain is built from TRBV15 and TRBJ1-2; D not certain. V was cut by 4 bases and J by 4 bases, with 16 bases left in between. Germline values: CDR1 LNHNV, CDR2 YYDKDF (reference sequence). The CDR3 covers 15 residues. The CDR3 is CATSTGSTVTYGYTF. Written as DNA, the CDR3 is TGTGCCACCAGCACGGGGTCTACAGTGACCTATGGCTACACCTTC. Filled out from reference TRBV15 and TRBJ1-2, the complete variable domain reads DAMVIQNPRYQVTQFGKPVTLSCSQTLNHNVMYWYQQKSSQAPKLLFHYYDKDFNNEADTPDNFQSRRPNTSFCFLDIRSPGLGDTAMYLCATSTGSTVTYGYTFGSGTRLTVV.

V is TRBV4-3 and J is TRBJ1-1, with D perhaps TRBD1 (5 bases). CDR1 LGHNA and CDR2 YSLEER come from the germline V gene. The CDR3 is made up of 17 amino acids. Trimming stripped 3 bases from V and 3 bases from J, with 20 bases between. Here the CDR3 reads CASSHDYSGSLDTEAFF. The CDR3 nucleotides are TGCGCCAGCAGCCACGATTACTCAGGGTCGCTGGACACTGAAGCTTTCTTT.

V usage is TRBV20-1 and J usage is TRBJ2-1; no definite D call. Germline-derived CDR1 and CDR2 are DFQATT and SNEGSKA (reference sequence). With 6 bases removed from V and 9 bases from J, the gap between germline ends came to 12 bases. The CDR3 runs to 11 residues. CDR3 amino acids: CSARSRVEQFF. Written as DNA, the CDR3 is TGCAGTGCCCGAAGTCGCGTTGAGCAGTTCTTC.

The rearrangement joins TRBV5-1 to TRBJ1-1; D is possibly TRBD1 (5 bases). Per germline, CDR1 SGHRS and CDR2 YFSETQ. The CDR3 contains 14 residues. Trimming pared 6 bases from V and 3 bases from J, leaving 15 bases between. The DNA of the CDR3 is TGCGCCAGCACTCACTCGGACACGGACACTGAAGCTTTCTTT. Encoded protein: CASTHSDTDTEAFF.

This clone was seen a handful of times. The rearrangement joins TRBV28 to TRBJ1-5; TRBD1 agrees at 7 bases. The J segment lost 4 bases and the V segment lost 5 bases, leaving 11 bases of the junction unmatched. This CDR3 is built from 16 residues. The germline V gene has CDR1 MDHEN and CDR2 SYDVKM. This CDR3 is CASSDAGQPKNQPQHF. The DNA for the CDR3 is TGTGCCAGCAGTGACGCGGGACAGCCAAAGAATCAGCCCCAGCATTTT.

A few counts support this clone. CDR3 amino acids: CASSRTVSYEQYF. The CDR3 region has the DNA TGTGCCAGCAGTCGGACTGTCTCCTACGAGCAGTACTTC. This chain uses TRBV25-1 with TRBJ2-7; D possibly corresponds to TRBD2 (5 bases). Trimming took 5 bases from V and 0 from J, leaving 8 bases between them. The germline CDR1 and CDR2 sequences are MGHDK and SYGVNS. The CDR3 is 13 residues long.

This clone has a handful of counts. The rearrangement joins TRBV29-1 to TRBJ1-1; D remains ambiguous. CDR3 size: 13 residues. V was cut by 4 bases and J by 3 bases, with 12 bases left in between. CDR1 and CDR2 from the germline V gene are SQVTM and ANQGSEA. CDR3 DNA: TGCAGCGTTGTAGCCAGCCATGACACTGAAGCTTTCTTT. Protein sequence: CSVVASHDTEAFF.

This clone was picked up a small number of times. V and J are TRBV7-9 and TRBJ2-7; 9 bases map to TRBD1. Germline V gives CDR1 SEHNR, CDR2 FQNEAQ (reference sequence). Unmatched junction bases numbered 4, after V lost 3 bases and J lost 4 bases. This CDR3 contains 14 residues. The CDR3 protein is CASSFRGTGYEQYF. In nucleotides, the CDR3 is TGTGCCAGCAGCTTTCGGGGGACAGGGTACGAGCAGTACTTC.

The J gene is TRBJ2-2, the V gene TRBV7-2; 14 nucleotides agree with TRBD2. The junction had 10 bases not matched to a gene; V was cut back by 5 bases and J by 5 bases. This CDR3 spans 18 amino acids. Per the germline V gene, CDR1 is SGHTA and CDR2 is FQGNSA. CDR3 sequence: CASSTQGLAGVRTGELFF. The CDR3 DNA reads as TGTGCCAGCAGCACCCAGGGACTAGCGGGAGTAAGAACCGGGGAGCTGTTTTTT.

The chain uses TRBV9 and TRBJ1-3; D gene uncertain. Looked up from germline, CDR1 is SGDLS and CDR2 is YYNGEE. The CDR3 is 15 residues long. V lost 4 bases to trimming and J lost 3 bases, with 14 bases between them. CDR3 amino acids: CASSPRRFGGNTIYF. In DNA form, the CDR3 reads TGTGCCAGCAGCCCCCGGAGGTTTGGTGGAAACACCATATATTTT.

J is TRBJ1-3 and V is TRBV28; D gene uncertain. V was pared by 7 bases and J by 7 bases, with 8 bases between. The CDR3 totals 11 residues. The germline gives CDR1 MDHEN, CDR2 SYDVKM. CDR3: CASTSGNTIYF. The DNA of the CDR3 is TGTGCCAGCACCTCCGGGAACACCATATATTTT.

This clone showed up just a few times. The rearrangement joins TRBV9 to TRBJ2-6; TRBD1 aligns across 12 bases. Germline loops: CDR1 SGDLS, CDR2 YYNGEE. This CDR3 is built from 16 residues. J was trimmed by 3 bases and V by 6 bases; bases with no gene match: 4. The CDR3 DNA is TGTGCCAGCAACCGGGACAGGGGGCTTGGGGCCAACGTCCTGACTTTC. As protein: CASNRDRGLGANVLTF.

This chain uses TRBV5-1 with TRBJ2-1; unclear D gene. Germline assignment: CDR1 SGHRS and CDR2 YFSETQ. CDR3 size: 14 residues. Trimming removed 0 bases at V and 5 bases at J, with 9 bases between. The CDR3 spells CASSLASADNEQFF. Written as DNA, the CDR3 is TGCGCCAGCAGCTTGGCGTCGGCGGACAATGAGCAGTTCTTC.

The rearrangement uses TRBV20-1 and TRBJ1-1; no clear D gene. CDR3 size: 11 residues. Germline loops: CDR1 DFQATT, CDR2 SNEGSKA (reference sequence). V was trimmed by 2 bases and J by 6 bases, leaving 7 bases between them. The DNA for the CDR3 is TGCAGTGCTAGATCGGTCTCTGAAGCTTTCTTT. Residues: CSARSVSEAFF.

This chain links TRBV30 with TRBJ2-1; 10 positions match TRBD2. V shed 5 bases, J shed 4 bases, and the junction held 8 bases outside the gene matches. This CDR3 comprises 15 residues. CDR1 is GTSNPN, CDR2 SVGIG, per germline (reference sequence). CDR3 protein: CAWLRAGGLYNEQFF. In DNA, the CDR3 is TGTGCCTGGTTAAGAGCGGGAGGGCTTTACAATGAGCAGTTCTTC.

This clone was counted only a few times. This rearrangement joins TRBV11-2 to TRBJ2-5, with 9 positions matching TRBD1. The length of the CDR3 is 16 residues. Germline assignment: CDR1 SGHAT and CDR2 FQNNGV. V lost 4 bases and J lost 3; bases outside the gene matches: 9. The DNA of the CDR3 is TGTGCCAGCAGCTCTCTCGGGACAGGGATGAAAGAGACCCAGTACTTC. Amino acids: CASSSLGTGMKETQYF. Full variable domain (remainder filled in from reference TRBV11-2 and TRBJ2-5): EAGVAQSPRYKIIEKRQSVAFWCNPISGHATLYWYQQILGQGPKLLIQFQNNGVVDDSQLPKDRFSAERLKGVDSTLKIQPAKLEDSAVYLCASSSLGTGMKETQYFGPGTRLLVL.

For the CDR3, the DNA is TGTGCCAGCAGCTTAAGACTAGCGGGAGTTGAGCAGTACTTC. It codes for CASSLRLAGVEQYF. This chain joins TRBV11-2 and TRBJ2-7, with TRBD2 identical over 12 bases. V lost 2 bases, J lost 7 bases, and 3 bases stayed unmatched. Germline V gene lookup returns CDR1 SGHAT and CDR2 FQNNGV. The CDR3 runs to 14 residues.

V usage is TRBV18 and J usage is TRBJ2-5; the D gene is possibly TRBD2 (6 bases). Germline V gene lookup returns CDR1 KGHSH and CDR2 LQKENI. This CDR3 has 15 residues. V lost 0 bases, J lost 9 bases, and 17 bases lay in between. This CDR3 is CASSPPGLQSFSQYF. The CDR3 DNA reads TGTGCCAGCTCACCACCGGGACTCCAATCGTTTTCCCAGTACTTC.

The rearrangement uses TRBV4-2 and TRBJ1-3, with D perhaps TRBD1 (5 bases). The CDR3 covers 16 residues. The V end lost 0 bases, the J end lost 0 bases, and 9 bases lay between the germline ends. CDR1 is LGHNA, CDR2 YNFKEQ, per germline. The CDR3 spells CASSQDGHTSGNTIYF. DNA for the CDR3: TGTGCCAGCAGCCAAGACGGACATACCTCTGGAAACACCATATATTTT.

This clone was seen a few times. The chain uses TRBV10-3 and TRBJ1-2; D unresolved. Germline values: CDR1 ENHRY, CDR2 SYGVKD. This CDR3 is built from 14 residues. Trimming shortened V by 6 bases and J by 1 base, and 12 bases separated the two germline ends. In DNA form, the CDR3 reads TGTGCCATCAGCCCCGGGAGCTTTAACTATGGCTACACCTTC. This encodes CAISPGSFNYGYTF.

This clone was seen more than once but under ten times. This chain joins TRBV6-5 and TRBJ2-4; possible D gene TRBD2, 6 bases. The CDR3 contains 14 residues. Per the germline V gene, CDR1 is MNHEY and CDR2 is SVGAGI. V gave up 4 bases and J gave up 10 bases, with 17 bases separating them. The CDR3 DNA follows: TGTGCCAGCAGTTCCCTGAGGGACTCCAGGATTCAGTACTTC. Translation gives CASSSLRDSRIQYF.

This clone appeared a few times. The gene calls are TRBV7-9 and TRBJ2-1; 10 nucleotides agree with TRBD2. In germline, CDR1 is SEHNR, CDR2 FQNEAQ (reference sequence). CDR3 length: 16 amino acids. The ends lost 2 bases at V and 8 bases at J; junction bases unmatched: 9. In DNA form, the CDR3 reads TGTGCCAGCAGCTTAAGAAGGCTAGCGGGAGAGGATGAGCAGTTCTTC. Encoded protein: CASSLRRLAGEDEQFF.

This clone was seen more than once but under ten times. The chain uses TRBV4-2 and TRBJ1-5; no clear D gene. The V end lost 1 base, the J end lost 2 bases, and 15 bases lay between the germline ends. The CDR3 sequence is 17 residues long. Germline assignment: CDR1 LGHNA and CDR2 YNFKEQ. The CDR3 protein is CASSQAVRGSRNQPQHF. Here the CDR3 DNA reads TGTGCCAGCAGCCAAGCGGTTCGGGGTTCTCGCAATCAGCCCCAGCATTTT.

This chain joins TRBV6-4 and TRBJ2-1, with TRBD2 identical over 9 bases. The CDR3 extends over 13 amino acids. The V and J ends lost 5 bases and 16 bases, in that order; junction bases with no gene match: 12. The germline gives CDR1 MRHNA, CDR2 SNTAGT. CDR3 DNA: TGTGCCAGCAGTTTAGCGGGAGAGGGCATCCGCTTCTTC. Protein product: CASSLAGEGIRFF.

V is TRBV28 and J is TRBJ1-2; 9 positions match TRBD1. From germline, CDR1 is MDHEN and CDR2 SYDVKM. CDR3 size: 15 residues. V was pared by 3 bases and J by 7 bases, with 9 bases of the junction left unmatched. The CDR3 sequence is CASSFGTGYRGGYTF. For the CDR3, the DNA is TGTGCCAGCAGTTTCGGGACAGGGTATCGGGGTGGCTACACCTTC.

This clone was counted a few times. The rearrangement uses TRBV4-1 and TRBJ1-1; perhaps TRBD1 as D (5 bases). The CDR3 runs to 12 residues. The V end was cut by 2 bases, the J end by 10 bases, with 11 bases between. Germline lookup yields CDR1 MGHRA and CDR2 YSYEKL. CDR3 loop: CASSQPQGGAFF. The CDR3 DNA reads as TGCGCCAGCAGCCAACCCCAGGGAGGAGCTTTCTTT.

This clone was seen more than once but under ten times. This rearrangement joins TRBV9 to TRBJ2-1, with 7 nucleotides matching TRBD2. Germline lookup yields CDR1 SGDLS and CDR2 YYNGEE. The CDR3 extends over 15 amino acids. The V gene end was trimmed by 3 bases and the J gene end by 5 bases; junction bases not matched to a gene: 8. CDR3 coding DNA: TGTGCCAGCAGCGCCCCGGGACTAAATAACAATGAGCAGTTCTTC. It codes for CASSAPGLNNNEQFF.